The source of this T cell receptor beta chain is a study of blood T cell repertoires in COVID-19. Generated by immunoSEQ multiplex PCR, the TCRdb table keeps only in-frame clones and is missing some. The sample carries fewer than 100,000 clones, 80% recorded once. The length of the CDR3 is 12 residues. V gave up 5 bases and J gave up 2 bases, with 7 bases separating them. The V gene is TRBV12-3 or TRBV12-4, the J gene TRBJ2-7, with D perhaps TRBD1 (5 bases). Sequenced: peripheral blood. The sequence came from a woman between 65 and 79 years old with acute or convalescent COVID-19. The DNA for the CDR3 is TGTGCCAGCAGTAGGACAACCTACGAGCAGTACTTC. This encodes CASSRTTYEQYF.